The table lists the clone carrying this TCR beta chain with many counts. Its antigen is unidentified. Patients aged 18 to 65 with hyperthyroidism were newly diagnosed, with duration under 2 months. Exclusion of patients followed from uncontrolled infection, other autoimmune disease, pregnancy or lactation. CDR1 is DFQATT, CDR2 SNEGSKA, per germline (reference sequence). V was pared by 5 bases and J by 2 bases, with 12 bases between. This CDR3 spans 13 amino acids. What was amplified from RNA transcripts were TCR beta CDR3 regions. Initially, a first-round RT-PCR of the TCR CDR3 employed the HTBI primer set. MiXCR, run by TCRdb on the multiplex PCR reads, gives a single entry per CDR3 protein. The table has roughly 160,000 distinct CDR3 sequences, 9.4% seen once; the top ten hold around 20%. The data were obtained in a study of T cells in Graves' hyperthyroidism and ophthalmopathy. Findings and limits, study-wide: Blood held most thyroid clonotypes expanded above 0.001 frequency.

The source of this sequence is a woman between 18 and 29 years old with Graves' hyperthyroidism that later progressed to Graves' ophthalmopathy. The rearrangement joins TRBV20-1 to TRBJ1-2; D possibly corresponds to TRBD1 (6 bases). Input material: blood. The DNA for the CDR3 is TGCAGTGCTCGACAGGACACCAACTATGGCTACACCTTC. Amino acids: CSARQDTNYGYTF.